This paragraph reports one TCR beta chain. The antigen is unknown. The data are from a study of shared clonotypes between healthy human individuals. About the research overall: Those who served as donors were a couple of women and a few men between the ages of 18 and 49.

Samples underwent the assay at deep level. Several immunoSEQ plates received, in even portions, the genomic DNA of each subset. Assay: immunoSEQ multiplex PCR; the TCRdb copy retains only in-frame clones and omits some. The top ten hold 0.36% of the sample, which has over a million clones, 97% to 99% seen once. Whole-study results and caveats: Estimated richness was generally greater in naive than memory subsets.

Sequenced material: naive CD4+ T cells sorted from blood. Specified subset: CD45RA+ positively selected. The origin of this receptor is a man younger than 40 in good health.

CDR3 DNA: TGTGCCAGCAGTGGGACTAGCGGGAGCGAGCAGTACTTC. Amino acids: CASSGTSGSEQYF. The genes are TRBV6-6 and TRBJ2-7, with 14 bases matching TRBD2. Looked up from germline, CDR1 is MNHNY and CDR2 is SVGAGI (reference sequence). The V segment lost 5 bases and the J segment 6 bases; nucleotides outside the gene matches: 0. The CDR3 length is 13 residues.